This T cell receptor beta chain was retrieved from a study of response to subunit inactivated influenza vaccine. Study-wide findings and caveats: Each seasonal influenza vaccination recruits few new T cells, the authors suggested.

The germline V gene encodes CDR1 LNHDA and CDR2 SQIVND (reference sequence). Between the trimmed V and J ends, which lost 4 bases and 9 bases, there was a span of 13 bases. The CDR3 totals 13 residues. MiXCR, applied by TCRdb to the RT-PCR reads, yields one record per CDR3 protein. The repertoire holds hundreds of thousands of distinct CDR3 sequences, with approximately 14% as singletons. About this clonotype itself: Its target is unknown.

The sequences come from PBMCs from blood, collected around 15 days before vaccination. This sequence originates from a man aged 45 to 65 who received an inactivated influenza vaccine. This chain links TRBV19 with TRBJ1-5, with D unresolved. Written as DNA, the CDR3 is TGTGCCAGTAGTACGACACTAGAGAGGCCCCAGCATTTT. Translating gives CASSTTLERPQHF. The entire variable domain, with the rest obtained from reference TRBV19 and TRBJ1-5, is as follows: DGGITQSPKYLFRKEGQNVTLSCEQNLNHDAMYWYRQDPGQGLRLIYYSQIVNDFQKGDIAEGYSVSREKKESFPLTVTSAQKNPTAFYLCASSTTLERPQHFGDGTRLSIL.